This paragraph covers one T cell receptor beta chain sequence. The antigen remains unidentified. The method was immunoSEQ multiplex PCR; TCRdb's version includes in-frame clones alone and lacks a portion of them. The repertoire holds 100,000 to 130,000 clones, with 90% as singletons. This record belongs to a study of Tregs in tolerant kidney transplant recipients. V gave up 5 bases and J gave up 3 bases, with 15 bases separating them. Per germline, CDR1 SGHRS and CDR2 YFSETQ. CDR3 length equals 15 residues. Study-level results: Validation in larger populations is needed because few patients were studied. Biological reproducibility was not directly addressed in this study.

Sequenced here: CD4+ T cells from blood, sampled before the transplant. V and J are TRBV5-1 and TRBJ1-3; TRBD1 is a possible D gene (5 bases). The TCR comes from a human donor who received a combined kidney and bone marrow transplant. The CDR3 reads CASSTLGGSGNTIYF. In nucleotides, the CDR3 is TGCGCCAGCAGTACTCTGGGGGGTAGTGGAAACACCATATATTTT.